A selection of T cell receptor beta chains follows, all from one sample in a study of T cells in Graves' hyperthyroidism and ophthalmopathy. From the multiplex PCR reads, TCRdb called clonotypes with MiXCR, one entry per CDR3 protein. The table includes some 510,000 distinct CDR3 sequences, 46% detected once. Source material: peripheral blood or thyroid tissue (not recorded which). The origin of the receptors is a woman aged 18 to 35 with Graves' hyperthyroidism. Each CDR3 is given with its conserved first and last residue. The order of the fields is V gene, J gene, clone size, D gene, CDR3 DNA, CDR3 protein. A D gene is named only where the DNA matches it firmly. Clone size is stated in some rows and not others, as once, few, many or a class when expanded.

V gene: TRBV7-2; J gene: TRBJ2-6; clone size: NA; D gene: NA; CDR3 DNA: TGTACCAGCAAGGGGTCTGGGGCCAACGTCCTGACTTTC; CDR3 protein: CTSKGSGANVLTF
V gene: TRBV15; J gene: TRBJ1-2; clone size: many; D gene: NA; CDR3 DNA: TGTGCCACCAGCAGAGAGGCCGGAAACCCCTATGGCTACACCTTC; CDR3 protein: CATSREAGNPYGYTF
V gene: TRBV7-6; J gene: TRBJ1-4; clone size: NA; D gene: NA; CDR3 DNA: TGTGCCAGCAGCTTGAATCGGGTGGCAACTAATGAAAAACTGTTTTTT; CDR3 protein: CASSLNRVATNEKLFF
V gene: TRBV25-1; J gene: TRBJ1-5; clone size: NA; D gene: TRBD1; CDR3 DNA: TGTGCCAGCAGGGTTTCCCGGGACAGTTACAATCAGCCCCAGCATTTT; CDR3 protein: CASRVSRDSYNQPQHF
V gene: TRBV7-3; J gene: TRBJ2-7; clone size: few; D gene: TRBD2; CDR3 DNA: TGTGCCAGCAGTTTACGGGGCGGGAGGTGGTACGAGCAGTACTTC; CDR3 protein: CASSLRGGRWYEQYF
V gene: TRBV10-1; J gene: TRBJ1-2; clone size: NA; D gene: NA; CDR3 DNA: TGTGCCAGCTCACCACTAGATCTTGATGGCTACACCTTC; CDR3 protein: CASSPLDLDGYTF
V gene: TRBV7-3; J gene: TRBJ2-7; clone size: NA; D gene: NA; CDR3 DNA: TGTGCCAGCAGCTTAGTTGCAGGGGTCCCCTACGAGCAGTACTTC; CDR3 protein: CASSLVAGVPYEQYF
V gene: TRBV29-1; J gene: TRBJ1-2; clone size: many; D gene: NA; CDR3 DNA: NA; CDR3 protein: CSVGPGGGSYGYTF
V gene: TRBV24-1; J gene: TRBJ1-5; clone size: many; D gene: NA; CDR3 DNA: TGTGCCACCAGTGATTCCCATCAGCCCCAGCATTTT; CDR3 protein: CATSDSHQPQHF
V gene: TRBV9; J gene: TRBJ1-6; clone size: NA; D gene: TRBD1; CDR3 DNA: TGTGCCAGCAGCATAACAGGGGGGCTCAATTCACCCCTCCACTTT; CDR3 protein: CASSITGGLNSPLHF
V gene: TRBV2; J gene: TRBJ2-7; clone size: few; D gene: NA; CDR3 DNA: TGTGCCAGCAGTTCCCTCCCCGGGAGCTCCTACGAGCAGTACTTC; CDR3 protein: CASSSLPGSSYEQYF
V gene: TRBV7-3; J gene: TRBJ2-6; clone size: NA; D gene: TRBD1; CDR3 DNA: TGCGCCAGCAGCTTGGTGGGGACAGGGAACACTGGGGCCAACGTCCTGACTTTC; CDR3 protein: CASSLVGTGNTGANVLTF
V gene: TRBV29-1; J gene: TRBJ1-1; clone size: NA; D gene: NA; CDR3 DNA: TGCAGCGTTGGTCCGGGGCCTGAAGCTTTCTTT; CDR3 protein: CSVGPGPEAFF
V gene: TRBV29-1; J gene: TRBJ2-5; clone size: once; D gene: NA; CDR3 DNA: TGCAGCGTTTCGGGACAAGGCATTGAGCAGTACTTC; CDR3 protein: CSVSGQGIEQYF
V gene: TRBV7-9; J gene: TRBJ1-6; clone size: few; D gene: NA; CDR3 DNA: TGTGCCAGCAGCTTAAGGGAAAAAGGATCACCCCTCCACTTT; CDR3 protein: CASSLREKGSPLHF
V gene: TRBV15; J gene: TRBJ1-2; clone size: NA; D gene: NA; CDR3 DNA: TGTGCCACCAGCAGCTTGGAGGGGAACTATGGCTACACCTTC; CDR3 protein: CATSSLEGNYGYTF
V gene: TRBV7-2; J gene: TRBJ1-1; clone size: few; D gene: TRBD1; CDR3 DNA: TGTGCCAGCAGCTCTCAGACAGGGGTGGGAAGCACTGAAGCTTTCTTT; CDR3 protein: CASSSQTGVGSTEAFF
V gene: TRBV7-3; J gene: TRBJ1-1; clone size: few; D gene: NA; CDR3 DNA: TGTGCCAGCAGCTTAGGGACGGTCGGCGGCACTGAAGCTTTCTTT; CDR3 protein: CASSLGTVGGTEAFF
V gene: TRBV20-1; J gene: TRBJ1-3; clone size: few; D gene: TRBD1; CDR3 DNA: TGCAGTGCTGCAGGGGGCGATGGAAACACCATATATTTT; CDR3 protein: CSAAGGDGNTIYF
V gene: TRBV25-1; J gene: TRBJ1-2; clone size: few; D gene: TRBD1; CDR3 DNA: TGTGCCAGCGTTGAAGATCGGGACAGGGTCGAAAGCTACACCTTC; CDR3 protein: CASVEDRDRVESYTF
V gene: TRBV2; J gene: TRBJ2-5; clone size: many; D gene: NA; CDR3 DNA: TGTGCCAGCAGTGGGACGAGCCAAGAGACCCAGTACTTC; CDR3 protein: CASSGTSQETQYF
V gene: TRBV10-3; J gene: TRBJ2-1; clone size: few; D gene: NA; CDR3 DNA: TGTGCCATCAGTGAGTCAGGGACGACCCATAGTGAGCAGTTCTTC; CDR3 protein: CAISESGTTHSEQFF
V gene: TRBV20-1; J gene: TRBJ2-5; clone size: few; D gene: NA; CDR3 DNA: TGCAGTGCTAGAGTCCCTGGTGGAGTGACCCAGTACTTC; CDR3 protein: CSARVPGGVTQYF